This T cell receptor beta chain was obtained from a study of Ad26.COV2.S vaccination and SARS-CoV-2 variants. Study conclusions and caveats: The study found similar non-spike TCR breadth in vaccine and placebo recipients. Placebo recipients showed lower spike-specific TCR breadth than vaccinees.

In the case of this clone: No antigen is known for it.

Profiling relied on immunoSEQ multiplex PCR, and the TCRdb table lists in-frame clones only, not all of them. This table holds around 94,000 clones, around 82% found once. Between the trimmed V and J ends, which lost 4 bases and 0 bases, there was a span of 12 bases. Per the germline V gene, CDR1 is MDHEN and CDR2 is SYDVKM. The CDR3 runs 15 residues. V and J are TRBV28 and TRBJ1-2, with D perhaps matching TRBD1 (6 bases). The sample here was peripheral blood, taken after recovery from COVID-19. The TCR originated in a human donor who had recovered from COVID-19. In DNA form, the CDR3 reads TGTGCCAGCAGTTGGACCGGGACACCTAACTATGGCTACACCTTC. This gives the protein CASSWTGTPNYGYTF.